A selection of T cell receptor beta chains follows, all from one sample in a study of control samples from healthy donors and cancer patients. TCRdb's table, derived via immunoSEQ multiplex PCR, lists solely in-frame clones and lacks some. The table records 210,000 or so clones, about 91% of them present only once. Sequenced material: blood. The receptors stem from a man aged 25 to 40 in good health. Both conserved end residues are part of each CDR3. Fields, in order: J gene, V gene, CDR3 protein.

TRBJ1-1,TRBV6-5,CASSPQGARTEAFF
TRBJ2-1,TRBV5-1,CASSSVAGGGNEQFF
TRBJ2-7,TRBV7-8,CASSPNRTVREQYF
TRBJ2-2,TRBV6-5,CASSYEASGNTGELFF
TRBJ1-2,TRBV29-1,CSVPPVGTVGVGSYGYTF
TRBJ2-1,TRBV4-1,CASSQDDRPTYNEQFF
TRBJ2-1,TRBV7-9,CASSLGYNEQFF
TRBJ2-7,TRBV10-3,CAISETGQWPEQYF
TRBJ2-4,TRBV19,CASSIDGPGRLKNIQYF
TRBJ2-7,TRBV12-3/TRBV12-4,CASSSQGSYEQYF
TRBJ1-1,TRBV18,CASSPGSTQSREAFF
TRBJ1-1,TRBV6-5,CASSSDRPNTEAFF
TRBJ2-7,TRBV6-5,CASSRREADTYEQYF
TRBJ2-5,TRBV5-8,CASSFRVAETQYF
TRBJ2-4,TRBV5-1,CASSFGRGEAKNIQYF
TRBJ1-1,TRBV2,CASTRGRNTEAFF
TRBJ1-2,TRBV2,CASSEGQGVIYGYTF
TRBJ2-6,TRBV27,CASAVWGQLSGANVLTF
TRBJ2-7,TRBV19,CASSIGGLVSEGISEQYF
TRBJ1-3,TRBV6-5,CASSYWGESSGNTIYF
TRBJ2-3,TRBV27,CASRMTGGADTQYF
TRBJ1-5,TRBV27,CASSLMGSSNQPQHF
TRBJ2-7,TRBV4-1,CASSSGVGLNEQYF
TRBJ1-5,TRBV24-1,CATRGDLGNQPQHF
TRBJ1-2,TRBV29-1,CSVEVPRQGFYGYTF
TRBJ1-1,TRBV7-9,CASSLDSLQAFF
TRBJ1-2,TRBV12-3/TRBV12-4,CASSPNRAGYTF
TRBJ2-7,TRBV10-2,CASSLAEGEQYF
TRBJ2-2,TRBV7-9,CASSFPGQNTGELFF
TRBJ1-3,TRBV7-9,CASSPEGVIAGNTIYF
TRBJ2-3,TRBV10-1,CASSGSRLARTDTQYF
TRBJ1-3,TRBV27,CASSSVLSGNTIYF
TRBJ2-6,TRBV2,CATMVSGANVLTF
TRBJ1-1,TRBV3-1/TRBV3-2,CASSQDGQGTEAFF
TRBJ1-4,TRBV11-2,CASREGQGFEKLFF
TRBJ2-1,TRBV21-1,CASSKAGTSGGLCTEQFF
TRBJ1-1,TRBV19,CASTPRDTSSFEAFF
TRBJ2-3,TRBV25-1,CASSDLVAGETQYF
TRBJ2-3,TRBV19,CASSPRTGTDTQYF
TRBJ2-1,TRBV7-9,CASSLGLGSSYNEQFF
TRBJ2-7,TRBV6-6,CASTYRGPAYEQYF
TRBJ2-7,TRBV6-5,CASQDQLYEQYF
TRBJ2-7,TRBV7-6,CASSLGGTGSSYEQYF
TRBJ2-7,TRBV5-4,CASSLGQDPTYEQYF